The present entry profiles one T cell receptor (beta chain) with its context. This sample was taken from a study of blood T cell repertoires in COVID-19. The repertoire was sequenced with immunoSEQ multiplex PCR; TCRdb's copy has only in-frame clones and lacks some. The sample includes approximately 170,000 clones, around 82% of them seen just once. CDR3 size: 15 residues. CDR1 is KGHSH, CDR2 LQKENI, per germline. Trimming took off 0 bases at V and 6 bases at J, with 12 bases between the two ends. The rearrangement links TRBV18 to TRBJ2-1, with TRBD2 as a possible D gene (6 bases). The clonotype comes from a man aged 60 to 75 who had recovered from COVID-19. Material: peripheral blood. CDR3 coding DNA: TGTGCCAGCTCACCACCGGGACTCCGCATCAATGAGCAGTTCTTC. Translation gives CASSPPGLRINEQFF.